A single sample gave rise to the 23 T cell receptor beta chains below, sequenced in a study of blood T cells in healthy people across ages (dated by TCRdb to between 2015 and 2016). Library preparation used 5' RACE. Sequencer: Illumina HiSeq 2500. A second PCR of about 6 to 11 cycles was run with a J-beta primer mix and a sample-barcoded 5' primer. TCRdb took the public reads, trimmed them with fastp at Q25, ran MiXCR for clone calling and kept in-frame beta chains. Duplicate CDR3 protein sequences are folded into a single record with the most common DNA and genes. The sample includes about 1.5 million distinct CDR3 sequences, with approximately 43% observed a single time. The biggest ten clones account for approximately 4.1% of the sample. Sequences were obtained from blood. These TCRs come from a woman aged 18 to 35 in good health.

In its sample, this clonotype was seen a few times. The rearrangement joins TRBV3-1 to TRBJ2-5; 13 nucleotides align to TRBD2. The V gene's germline CDR1 is LGHDT and CDR2 YNNKEL (reference sequence). The CDR3 sequence is 15 residues long. With V trimmed by 1 base and J by 11 bases, 7 bases remained unmatched. The CDR3 bases are TGTGCCAGCAGCCAAGCAGGGACTAGCGGGGTTGAGCAGTACTTC. Protein product: CASSQAGTSGVEQYF.

This clonotype was recorded a few times. This chain joins TRBV12-3 or TRBV12-4 and TRBJ2-1, with no clear D. V was shortened by 3 bases and J by 2 bases, with 11 bases between the two germline ends. The CDR3 covers 15 residues. The CDR3 nucleotides read TGTGCCAGCAGTTTGAGGACGCAGGCCTACAATGAGCAGTTCTTC. Encoded protein: CASSLRTQAYNEQFF.

A few counts support this clonotype. The chain combines TRBV4-1 with TRBJ2-2; perhaps TRBD1 as D (7 bases). The CDR3 covers 16 residues. Germline lookup yields CDR1 MGHRA and CDR2 YSYEKL. V was pared by 4 bases and J by 3 bases, with 15 bases between. The CDR3 nucleotides are TGCGCCAGCAGCCCCACCACAGGGGAGGACACCGGGGAGCTGTTTTTT. The encoded protein is CASSPTTGEDTGELFF.

The chain is built from TRBV9 and TRBJ1-1, with a possible D match to TRBD1 (6 bases). Germline V lookup: CDR1 SGDLS, CDR2 YYNGEE. This CDR3 has 17 amino acids. With 6 bases removed from V and 1 base from J, the gap between germline ends came to 22 bases. The CDR3 sequence is CASTRLGTLLGNTEAFF. In DNA, the CDR3 is TGTGCCAGCACCAGACTCGGGACACTATTGGGGAACACTGAAGCTTTCTTT.

With regard to this clonotype: Germline and junction disagree at one end, which may indicate a read error. V usage is TRBV7-2 and J usage is TRBJ2-3; no clear D. Per the germline V gene, CDR1 is SGHTA and CDR2 is FQGNSA. The CDR3 has 14 residues. CDR3 nucleotides: TGTGCCAGCAGCTTAGAATCGTGGGCAGATATGCAGTATTTT. Translation: CASSLESWADMQYF.

This chain joins TRBV27 and TRBJ2-7, with D possibly called TRBD1 or TRBD2 (5 bases each). CDR1 and CDR2 from the germline V gene are MNHEY and SMNVEV (reference sequence). V was clipped by 1 base and J by 7 bases, with 17 bases between them. The CDR3 contains 15 residues. CDR3 nucleotide sequence: TGTGCCAGCAGTTTATTCCGGGGACCGTACAATGAGCAGTACTTC. It is translated as CASSLFRGPYNEQYF.

This clonotype was seen a handful of times. This chain joins TRBV9 and TRBJ2-1; D is possibly TRBD2 (6 bases). CDR1 SGDLS and CDR2 YYNGEE come from the germline V gene. V gave up 4 bases and J gave up 4 bases, with 21 bases separating them. This CDR3 is built from 17 residues. CDR3 nucleotides: TGTGCCAGCAGCCCCCGCAGTTCTAGCGCTACGTACAATGAGCAGTTCTTC. Its translation is CASSPRSSSATYNEQFF.

This clonotype was recorded a few times. V gene TRBV9 combines with J gene TRBJ1-2, with a tentative D call TRBD1 (6 bases). V was clipped by 0 bases and J by 5 bases, with 14 bases between them. Germline CDR1 is SGDLS and CDR2 is YYNGEE. This CDR3 spans 15 amino acids. The DNA of the CDR3 is TGTGCCAGCAGCGTAGGAGGCAGCCAGGGGTATGGCTACACCTTC. This translates into CASSVGGSQGYGYTF.

The V and J genes are TRBV20-1 and TRBJ1-5, with 7 bases lining up with TRBD1. Germline trimming cut 6 bases from V and 2 bases from J; bases unmatched to any gene: 7. CDR1 DFQATT and CDR2 SNEGSKA come from the germline V gene (reference sequence). CDR3 length equals 14 residues. The CDR3 DNA reads TGCAGTGCAGCCAGGGGGACGGGCAATCAGCCCCAGCATTTT. It is translated as CSAARGTGNQPQHF.

This clonotype was seen at least ten times. The chain joins TRBV12-3 or TRBV12-4 to TRBJ2-3, with 9 positions matching TRBD1. This CDR3 comprises 15 residues. Germline trimming cut 6 bases from V and 3 bases from J; bases unmatched to any gene: 7. CDR3 nucleotides: TGTGCCAGCAGCCAGGACAGGGGTGGGACAGATACGCAGTATTTT. Its translation: CASSQDRGGTDTQYF.

This chain links TRBV7-9 with TRBJ2-7; D not resolved. The CDR3 is made up of 14 amino acids. Trimming removed 5 bases from V and 2 bases from J, with 13 bases in between. Germline CDR1 reads SEHNR; CDR2 reads FQNEAQ (reference sequence). CDR3 in amino acids: CASSPPGHTYEQYF. CDR3 bases: TGTGCCAGCAGCCCACCGGGTCATACCTACGAGCAGTACTTC.

J is TRBJ1-4 and V is TRBV12-3 or TRBV12-4; D is ambiguous. The V end lost 2 bases, the J end lost 0 bases, and 7 bases lay between the germline ends. The CDR3 consists of 15 residues. The CDR3 DNA reads TGTGCCAGCAGTTTAAGGAGTGCAACTAATGAAAAACTGTTTTTT. Protein sequence: CASSLRSATNEKLFF.

This clonotype was picked up a small number of times. The chain employs TRBV20-1 and TRBJ1-2, with a tentative D call TRBD1 (5 bases). The CDR3 runs to 17 residues. Trimming shortened V by 1 base and J by 3 bases, and 21 bases separated the two germline ends. Germline assignment: CDR1 DFQATT and CDR2 SNEGSKA (reference sequence). The CDR3 bases are TGCAGTGCTAGAGTGACGATCGACAGTCCTCCCTACTATGGCTACACCTTC. Translation: CSARVTIDSPPYYGYTF.

This clonotype was detected a few times. The CDR3 region has the DNA TGTGCCAGCAGTTTATCTGGACAGTACTACGAGCAGTACTTC. This encodes CASSLSGQYYEQYF. This rearrangement joins TRBV27 to TRBJ2-7; tentatively, D is TRBD1 (6 bases). There are 14 residues in the CDR3. V lost 0 bases and J 3 bases, leaving 9 bases between the germline ends. Looked up from germline, CDR1 is MNHEY and CDR2 is SMNVEV (reference sequence).

The gene calls are TRBV6-6 and TRBJ1-2; perhaps TRBD1 as D (5 bases). V lost 6 bases to trimming and J lost 5 bases, with 19 bases between them. The germline gives CDR1 MNHNY, CDR2 SVGAGI (reference sequence). The CDR3 loop spans 15 amino acids. CDR3 region: CASSYLLPGRYGYTF. The CDR3 nucleotides are TGTGCCAGCAGCTACCTTCTTCCAGGGCGGTATGGCTACACCTTC.

The genes are TRBV2 and TRBJ1-5, with D perhaps matching TRBD1 (5 bases). CDR1 and CDR2 (germline): SNHLY, FYNNEI. The CDR3 covers 14 residues. V was cut by 7 bases and J by 1 base, with 11 bases left in between. The CDR3 nucleotides are TGTGCCAGCAAGAGGGACGGAAGCAATCAGCCCCAGCATTTT. Protein product: CASKRDGSNQPQHF.

This CDR3 is CASSQDGTTPTDTQYF. The CDR3 region has the DNA TGTGCCAGCAGCCAAGATGGTACGACCCCCACAGATACGCAGTATTTT. The chain carries TRBV4-2 and TRBJ2-3; the D is unclear. Looked up from germline, CDR1 is LGHNA and CDR2 is YNFKEQ. Trimming stripped 0 bases from V and 2 bases from J, with 12 bases between. The CDR3 loop spans 16 amino acids.

The chain employs TRBV29-1 and TRBJ2-5; 12 bases align to TRBD2. J was trimmed by 5 bases and V by 4 bases; bases with no gene match: 5. The CDR3 runs to 14 residues. CDR1 is SQVTM and CDR2 is ANQGSEA in the germline V gene. CDR3 sequence reads: CSVVWTSGTETQYF. CDR3 nucleotides: TGCAGCGTTGTTTGGACTAGCGGGACGGAGACCCAGTACTTC. The full variable domain, rest sourced from reference TRBV29-1 and TRBJ2-5, is SAVISQKPSRDICQRGTSLTIQCQVDSQVTMMFWYRQQPGQSLTLIATANQGSEATYESGFVIDKFPISRPNLTFSTLTVSNMSPEDSSIYLCSVVWTSGTETQYFGPGTRLLVL.

This chain links TRBV27 with TRBJ1-2, with D maybe TRBD1 (5 bases). The germline CDR1 and CDR2 sequences are MNHEY and SMNVEV (reference sequence). The CDR3 is made up of 13 amino acids. V lost 8 bases, J lost 1 base, and 11 bases lay in between. This chain's CDR3 is CASGTGLNYGYTF. The DNA of the CDR3 is TGTGCCAGCGGCACAGGCCTTAACTATGGCTACACCTTC.

This sequence joins TRBV7-2 and TRBJ2-7; 7 nucleotides align to TRBD1. Germline V gives CDR1 SGHTA, CDR2 FQGNSA. Germline trimming cut 5 bases from V and 5 bases from J; bases unmatched to any gene: 9. The CDR3 spans 14 residues. The CDR3 coding sequence is TGTGCCAGCAGCATGCTAGGGGGCCCCGACGAGCAGTACTTC. Translation: CASSMLGGPDEQYF.

This clonotype was counted between two and nine times. The gene calls are TRBV19 and TRBJ2-1; 9 nucleotides align to TRBD2. The CDR3 has 16 residues. Germline CDR1 is LNHDA and CDR2 is SQIVND (reference sequence). V shed 4 bases, J shed 4 bases, and the junction held 8 bases outside the gene matches. CDR3 protein: CASSSRGLAAYNEQFF. CDR3 nucleotide sequence: TGTGCCAGTAGTAGCCGGGGACTAGCTGCGTACAATGAGCAGTTCTTC.

The chain carries TRBV4-2 and TRBJ2-1; D uncertain. V gave up 2 bases and J gave up 0 bases, with 8 bases separating them. Germline V gene lookup returns CDR1 LGHNA and CDR2 YNFKEQ. The CDR3 has 15 residues. CDR3 residues: CASSQKLDSYNEQFF. As DNA, the CDR3 is TGTGCCAGCAGCCAAAAGCTAGACTCCTACAATGAGCAGTTCTTC.

The CDR3 is CASSNRWSTEAFF. For the CDR3, the DNA is TGTGCCAGCAGTAACCGGTGGAGCACTGAAGCTTTCTTT. V usage is TRBV6-2 or TRBV6-3 and J usage is TRBJ1-1; no reliable D call. V was pared by 5 bases and J by 4 bases, with 11 bases between. Germline V gene sequence: CDR1 MNHEY, CDR2 SVGEGT. This CDR3 region has 13 residues.